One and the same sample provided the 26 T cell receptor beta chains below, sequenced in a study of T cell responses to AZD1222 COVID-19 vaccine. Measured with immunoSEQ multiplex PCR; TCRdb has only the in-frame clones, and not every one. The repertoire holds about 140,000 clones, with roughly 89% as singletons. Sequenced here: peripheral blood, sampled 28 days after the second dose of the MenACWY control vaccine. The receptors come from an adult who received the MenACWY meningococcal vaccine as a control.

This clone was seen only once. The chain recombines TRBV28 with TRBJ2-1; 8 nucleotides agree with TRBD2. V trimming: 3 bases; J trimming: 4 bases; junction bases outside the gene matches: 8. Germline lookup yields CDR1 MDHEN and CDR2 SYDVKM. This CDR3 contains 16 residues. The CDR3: CASSFYHSGAYNEQFF. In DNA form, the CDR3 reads TGTGCCAGCAGTTTTTATCATAGCGGGGCATACAATGAGCAGTTCTTC.

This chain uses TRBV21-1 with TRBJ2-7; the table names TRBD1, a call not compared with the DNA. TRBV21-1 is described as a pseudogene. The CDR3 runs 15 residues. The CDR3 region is CASSKEGTGGYEQYF. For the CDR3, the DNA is TGTGCCAGCAGCAAAGAGGGGACAGGGGGCTACGAGCAGTACTTC.

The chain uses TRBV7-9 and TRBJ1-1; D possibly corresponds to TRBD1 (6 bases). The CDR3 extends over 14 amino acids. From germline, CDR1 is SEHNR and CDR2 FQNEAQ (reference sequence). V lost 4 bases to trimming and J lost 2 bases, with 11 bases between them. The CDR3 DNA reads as TGTGCCAGCAGCTCGGGACACACTAACACTGAAGCTTTCTTT. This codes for CASSSGHTNTEAFF.

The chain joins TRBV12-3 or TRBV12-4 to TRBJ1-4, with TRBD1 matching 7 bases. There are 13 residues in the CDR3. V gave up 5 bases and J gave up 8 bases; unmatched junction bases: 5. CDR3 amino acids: CASSLRDSEKLFF. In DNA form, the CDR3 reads TGTGCCAGCAGTCTCCGGGACAGCGAAAAACTGTTTTTT.

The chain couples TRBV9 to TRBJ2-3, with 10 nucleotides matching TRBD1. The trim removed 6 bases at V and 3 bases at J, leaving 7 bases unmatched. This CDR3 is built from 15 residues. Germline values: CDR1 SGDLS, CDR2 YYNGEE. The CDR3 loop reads CASTDRGLRTDTQYF. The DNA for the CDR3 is TGTGCCAGCACCGACAGGGGGCTAAGGACAGATACGCAGTATTTT.

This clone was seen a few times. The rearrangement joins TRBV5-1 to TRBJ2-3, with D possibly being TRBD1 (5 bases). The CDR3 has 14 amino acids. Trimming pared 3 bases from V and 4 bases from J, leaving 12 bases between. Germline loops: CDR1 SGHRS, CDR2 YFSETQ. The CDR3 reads CASSSGQAPDTQYF. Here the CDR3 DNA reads TGCGCCAGCAGCTCAGGACAAGCCCCAGATACGCAGTATTTT.

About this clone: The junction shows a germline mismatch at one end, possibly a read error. The DNA for the CDR3 is TGTGCCGGCAGTTACTCAGGGGGCGATCGCTATGGCTACACCTTC. Translating it yields CAGSYSGGDRYGYTF. The V and J genes are TRBV6-5 and TRBJ1-2; 8 bases are a match to TRBD1. The CDR3 spans 15 residues. The germline V gene has CDR1 MNHEY and CDR2 SVGAGI.

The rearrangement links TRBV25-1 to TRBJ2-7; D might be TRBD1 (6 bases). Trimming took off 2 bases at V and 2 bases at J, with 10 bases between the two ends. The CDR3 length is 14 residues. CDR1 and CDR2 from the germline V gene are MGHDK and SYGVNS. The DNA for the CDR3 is TGTGCCAGCAGTGAAAACCGGGACACCTACGAGCAGTACTTC. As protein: CASSENRDTYEQYF.

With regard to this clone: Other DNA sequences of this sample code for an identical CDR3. For the CDR3, the DNA is TGTGCCACCAGTGATCCTAGCGGGAGTTCCTACAATGAGCAGTTCTTC. It encodes CATSDPSGSSYNEQFF. The genes are TRBV24-1 and TRBJ2-1; 10 positions agree with TRBD2. J was trimmed by 1 base and V by 3 bases; bases with no gene match: 2. This CDR3 is built from 16 residues. CDR1 and CDR2 from the germline V gene are KGHDR and SFDVKD.

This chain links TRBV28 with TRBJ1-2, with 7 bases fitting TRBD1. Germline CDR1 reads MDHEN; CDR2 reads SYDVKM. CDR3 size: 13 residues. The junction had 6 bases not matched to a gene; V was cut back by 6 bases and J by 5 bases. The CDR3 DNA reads TGTGCCAGCAGACCGGGACAGCCTTATGGCTACACCTTC. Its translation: CASRPGQPYGYTF.

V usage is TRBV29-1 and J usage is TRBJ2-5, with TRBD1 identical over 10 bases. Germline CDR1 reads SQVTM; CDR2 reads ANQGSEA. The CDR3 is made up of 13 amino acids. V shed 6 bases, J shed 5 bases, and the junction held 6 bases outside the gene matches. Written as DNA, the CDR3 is TGCAGCGTCCGAGACAGGGGGCTGGAGACCCAGTACTTC. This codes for CSVRDRGLETQYF.

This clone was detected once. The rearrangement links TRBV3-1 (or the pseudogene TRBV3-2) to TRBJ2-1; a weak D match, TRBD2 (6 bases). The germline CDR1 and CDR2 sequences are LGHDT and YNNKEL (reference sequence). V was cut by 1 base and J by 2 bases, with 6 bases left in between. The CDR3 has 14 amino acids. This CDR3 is CASSQGGAYNEQFF. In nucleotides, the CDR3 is TGTGCCAGCAGCCAAGGCGGGGCCTACAATGAGCAGTTCTTC.

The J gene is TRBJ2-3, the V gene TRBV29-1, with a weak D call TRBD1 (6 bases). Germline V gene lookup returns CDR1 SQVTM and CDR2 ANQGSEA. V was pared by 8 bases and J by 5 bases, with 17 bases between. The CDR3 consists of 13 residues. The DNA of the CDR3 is TGCAGCTCCCTGGGGGTAGGGGGAGATACGCAGTATTTT. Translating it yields CSSLGVGGDTQYF.

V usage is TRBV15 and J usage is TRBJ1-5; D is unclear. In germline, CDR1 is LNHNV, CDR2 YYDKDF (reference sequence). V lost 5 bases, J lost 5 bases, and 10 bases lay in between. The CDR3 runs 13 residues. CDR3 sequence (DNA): TGTGCCACCAGCGGTTTATCTCATCAGCCCCAGCATTTT. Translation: CATSGLSHQPQHF.

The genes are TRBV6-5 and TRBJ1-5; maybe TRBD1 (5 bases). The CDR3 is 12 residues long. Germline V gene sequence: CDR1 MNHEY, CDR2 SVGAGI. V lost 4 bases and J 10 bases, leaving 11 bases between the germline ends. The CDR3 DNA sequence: TGTGCCAGCAGTTCGACAGCCGGTCCCCAGCATTTT. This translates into CASSSTAGPQHF.

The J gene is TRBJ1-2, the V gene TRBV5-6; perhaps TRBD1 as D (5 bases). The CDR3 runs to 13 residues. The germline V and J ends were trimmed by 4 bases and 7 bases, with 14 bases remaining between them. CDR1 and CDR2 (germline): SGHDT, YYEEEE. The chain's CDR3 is CASSGTEGTGYTF. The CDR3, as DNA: TGTGCCAGCAGCGGGACGGAGGGAACTGGCTACACCTTC.

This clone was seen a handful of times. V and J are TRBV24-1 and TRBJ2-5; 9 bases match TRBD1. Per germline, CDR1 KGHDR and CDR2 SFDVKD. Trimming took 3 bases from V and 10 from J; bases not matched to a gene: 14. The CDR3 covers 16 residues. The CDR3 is CATSDGRQGDTGSQYF. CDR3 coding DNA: TGTGCCACCAGTGATGGGAGACAGGGGGACACCGGGAGCCAGTACTTC.

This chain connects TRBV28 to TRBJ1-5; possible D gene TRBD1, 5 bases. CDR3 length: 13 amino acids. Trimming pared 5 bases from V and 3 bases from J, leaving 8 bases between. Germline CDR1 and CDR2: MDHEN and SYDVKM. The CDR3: CASSGQANQPQHF. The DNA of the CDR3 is TGTGCCAGCAGTGGACAAGCCAATCAGCCCCAGCATTTT.

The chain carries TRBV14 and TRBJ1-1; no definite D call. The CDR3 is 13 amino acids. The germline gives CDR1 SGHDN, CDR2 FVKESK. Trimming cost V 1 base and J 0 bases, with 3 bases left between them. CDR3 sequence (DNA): TGTGCCAGCAGCCAAGTGATGAACACTGAAGCTTTCTTT. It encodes CASSQVMNTEAFF.

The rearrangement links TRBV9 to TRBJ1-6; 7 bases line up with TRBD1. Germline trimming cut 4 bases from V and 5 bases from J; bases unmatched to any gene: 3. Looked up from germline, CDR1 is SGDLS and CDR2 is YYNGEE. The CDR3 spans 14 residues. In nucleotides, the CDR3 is TGTGCCAGCAGCCCAGGGGGAGATAATTCACCCCTCCACTTT. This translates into CASSPGGDNSPLHF.

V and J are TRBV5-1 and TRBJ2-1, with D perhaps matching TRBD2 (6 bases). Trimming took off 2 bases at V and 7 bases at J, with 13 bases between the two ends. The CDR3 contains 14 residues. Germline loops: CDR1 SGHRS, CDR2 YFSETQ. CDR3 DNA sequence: TGCGCCAGCAGCTTTTTCGAGGGGACTAATGAGCAGTTCTTC. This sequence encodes CASSFFEGTNEQFF.

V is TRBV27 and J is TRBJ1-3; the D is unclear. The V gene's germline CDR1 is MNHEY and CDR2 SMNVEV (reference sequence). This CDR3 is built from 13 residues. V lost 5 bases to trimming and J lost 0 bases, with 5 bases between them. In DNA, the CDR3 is TGTGCCAGCAGTCTAAACTCTGGAAACACCATATATTTT. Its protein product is CASSLNSGNTIYF.

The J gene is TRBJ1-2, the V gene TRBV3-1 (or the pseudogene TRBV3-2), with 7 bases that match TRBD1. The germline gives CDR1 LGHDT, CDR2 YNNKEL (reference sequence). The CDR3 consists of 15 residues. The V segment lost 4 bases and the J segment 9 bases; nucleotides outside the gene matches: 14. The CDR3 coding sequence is TGTGCCAGCAGCCCGGCAGGGGGGCATTATGGTAGCTACACCTTC. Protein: CASSPAGGHYGSYTF.

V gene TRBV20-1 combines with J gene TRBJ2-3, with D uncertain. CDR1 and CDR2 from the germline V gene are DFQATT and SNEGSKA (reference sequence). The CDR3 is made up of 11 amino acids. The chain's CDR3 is CGNLRTDTQYF. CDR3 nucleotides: TGCGGGAACCTCCGCACAGATACGCAGTATTTT.

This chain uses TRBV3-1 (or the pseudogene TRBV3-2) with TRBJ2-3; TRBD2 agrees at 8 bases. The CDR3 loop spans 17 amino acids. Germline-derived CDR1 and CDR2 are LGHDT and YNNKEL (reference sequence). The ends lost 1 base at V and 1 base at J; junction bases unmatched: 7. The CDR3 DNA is TGTGCCAGCAGCCAAGTGAGTACTAGCGGTGGCACAGATACGCAGTATTTT. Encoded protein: CASSQVSTSGGTDTQYF.

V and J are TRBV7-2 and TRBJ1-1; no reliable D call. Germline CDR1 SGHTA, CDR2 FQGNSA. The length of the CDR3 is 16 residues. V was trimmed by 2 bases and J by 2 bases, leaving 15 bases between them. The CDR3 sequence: CASSLSIVVGNTEAFF. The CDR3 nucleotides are TGTGCCAGCAGCTTAAGCATTGTAGTCGGTAACACTGAAGCTTTCTTT.